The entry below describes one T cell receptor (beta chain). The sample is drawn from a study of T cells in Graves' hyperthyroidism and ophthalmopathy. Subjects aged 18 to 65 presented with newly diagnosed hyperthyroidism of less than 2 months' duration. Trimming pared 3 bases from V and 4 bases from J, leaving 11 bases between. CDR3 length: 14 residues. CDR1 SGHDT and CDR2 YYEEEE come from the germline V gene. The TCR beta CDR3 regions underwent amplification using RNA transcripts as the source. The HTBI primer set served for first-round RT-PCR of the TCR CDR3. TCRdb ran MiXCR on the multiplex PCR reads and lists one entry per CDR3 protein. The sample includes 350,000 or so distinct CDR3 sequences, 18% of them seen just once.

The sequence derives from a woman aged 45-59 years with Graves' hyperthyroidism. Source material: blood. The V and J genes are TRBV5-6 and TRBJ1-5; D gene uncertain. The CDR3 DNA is TGTGCCAGCAGCTATGCCGGCGAGAATCAGCCCCAGCATTTT. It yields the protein CASSYAGENQPQHF.